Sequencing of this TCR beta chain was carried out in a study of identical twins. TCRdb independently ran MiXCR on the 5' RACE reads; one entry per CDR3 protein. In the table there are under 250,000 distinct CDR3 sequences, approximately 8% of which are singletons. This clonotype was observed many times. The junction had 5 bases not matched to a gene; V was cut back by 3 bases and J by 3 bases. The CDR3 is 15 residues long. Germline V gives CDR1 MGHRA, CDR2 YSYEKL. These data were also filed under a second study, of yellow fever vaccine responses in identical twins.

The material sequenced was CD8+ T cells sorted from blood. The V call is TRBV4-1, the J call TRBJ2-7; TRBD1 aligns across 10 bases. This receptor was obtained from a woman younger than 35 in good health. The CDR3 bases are TGCGCCAGCAGCCAGAGACAGGGGGCGGGCTACGAGCAGTACGTC. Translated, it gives CASSQRQGAGYEQYV.